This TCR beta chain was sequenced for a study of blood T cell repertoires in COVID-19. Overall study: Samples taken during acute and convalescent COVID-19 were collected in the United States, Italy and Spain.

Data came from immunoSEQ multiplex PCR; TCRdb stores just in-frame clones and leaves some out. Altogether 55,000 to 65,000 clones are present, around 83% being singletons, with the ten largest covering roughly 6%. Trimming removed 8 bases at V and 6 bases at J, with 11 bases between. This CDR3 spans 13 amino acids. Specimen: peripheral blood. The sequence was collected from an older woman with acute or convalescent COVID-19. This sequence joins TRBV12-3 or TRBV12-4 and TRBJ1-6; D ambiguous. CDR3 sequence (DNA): TGTGCCAGCTCAGAAGCGGGTAATTCACCCCTCCACTTT. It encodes CASSEAGNSPLHF.